This T cell receptor beta chain was identified during a study of blood T cell repertoires in COVID-19. Whole-study context: Samples representing acute and convalescent COVID-19 were sourced from the United States, Italy and Spain. T cells, B-cell-depleted T cells, or PBMCs supplied cDNA or gDNA.

The authors' processing: Quantification of nucleated cells was approximated via reference gene primer amplification. Assay used: immunoSEQ multiplex PCR; TCRdb lists only in-frame clones, some missing. Clone size and V and J calls were adopted from that table, with D and trimming inferred from the DNA. Here the sample spans about 160,000 clones, around 82% being singletons. This clone occurred a few times. Germline V gene sequence: CDR1 LNHDA, CDR2 SQIVND (reference sequence). The CDR3 has 13 residues. Trimming took off 1 base at V and 3 bases at J, with 7 bases between the two ends. The genes are TRBV19 and TRBJ2-7; tentative D call: TRBD1 (6 bases). The specimen was peripheral blood. This receptor was identified in a man older than 75 with COVID-19, enrolled during active disease. CDR3 loop: CASSIGTVYEQYF. The CDR3 coding sequence is TGTGCCAGTAGTATAGGGACAGTCTACGAGCAGTACTTC.